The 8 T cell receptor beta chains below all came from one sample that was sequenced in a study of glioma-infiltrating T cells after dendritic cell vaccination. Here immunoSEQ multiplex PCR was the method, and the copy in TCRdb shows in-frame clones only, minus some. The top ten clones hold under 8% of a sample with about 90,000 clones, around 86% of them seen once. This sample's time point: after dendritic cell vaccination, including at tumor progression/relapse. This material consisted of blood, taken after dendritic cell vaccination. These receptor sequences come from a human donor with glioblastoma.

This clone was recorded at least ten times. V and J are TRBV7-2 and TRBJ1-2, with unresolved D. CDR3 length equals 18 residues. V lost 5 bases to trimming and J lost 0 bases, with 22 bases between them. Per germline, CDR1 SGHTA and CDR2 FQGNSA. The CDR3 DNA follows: TGTGCCAGCAGCAATCTGGCTTGGACTTTTTTCCCTAACTATGGCTACACCTTC. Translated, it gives CASSNLAWTFFPNYGYTF.

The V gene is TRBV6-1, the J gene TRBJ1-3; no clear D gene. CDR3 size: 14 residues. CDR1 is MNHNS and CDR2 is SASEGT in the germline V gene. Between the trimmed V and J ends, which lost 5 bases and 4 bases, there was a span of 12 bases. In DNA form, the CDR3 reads TGTGCCAGCAGTTCCCAGTTCGCCGGAAACACCATATATTTT. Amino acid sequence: CASSSQFAGNTIYF.

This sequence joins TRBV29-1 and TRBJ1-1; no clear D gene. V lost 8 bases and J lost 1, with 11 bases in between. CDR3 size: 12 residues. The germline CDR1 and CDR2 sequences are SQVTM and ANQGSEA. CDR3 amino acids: CSSFTENTEAFF. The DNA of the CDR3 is TGCAGCTCCTTTACAGAGAACACTGAAGCTTTCTTT.

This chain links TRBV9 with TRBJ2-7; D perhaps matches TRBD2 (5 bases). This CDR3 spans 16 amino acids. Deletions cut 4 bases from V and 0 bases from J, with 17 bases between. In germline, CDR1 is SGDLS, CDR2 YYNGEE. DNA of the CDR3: TGTGCCAGCAGCCCCCAGTCCGGACTGAGCTCCTACGAGCAGTACTTC. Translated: CASSPQSGLSSYEQYF.

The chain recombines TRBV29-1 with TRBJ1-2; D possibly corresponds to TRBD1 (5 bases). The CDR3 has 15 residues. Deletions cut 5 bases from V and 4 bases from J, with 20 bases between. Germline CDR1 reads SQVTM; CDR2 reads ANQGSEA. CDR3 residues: CSVLRSDIKGYGYTF. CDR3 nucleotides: TGCAGCGTTCTCCGGTCGGACATCAAAGGCTATGGCTACACCTTC.

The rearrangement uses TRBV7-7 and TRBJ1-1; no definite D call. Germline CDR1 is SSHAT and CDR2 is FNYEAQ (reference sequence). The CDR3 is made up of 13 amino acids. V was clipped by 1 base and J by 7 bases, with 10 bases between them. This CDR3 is CASSLELHSEAFF. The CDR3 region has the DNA TGTGCCAGCAGCTTAGAATTGCACAGTGAAGCTTTCTTT.

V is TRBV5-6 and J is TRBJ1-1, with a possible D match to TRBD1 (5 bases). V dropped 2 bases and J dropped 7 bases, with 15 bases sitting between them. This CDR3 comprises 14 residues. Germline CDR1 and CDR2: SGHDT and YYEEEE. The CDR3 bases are TGTGCCAGCAGCTTTGGCGGGGCTCTAAATGAAGCTTTCTTT. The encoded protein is CASSFGGALNEAFF.

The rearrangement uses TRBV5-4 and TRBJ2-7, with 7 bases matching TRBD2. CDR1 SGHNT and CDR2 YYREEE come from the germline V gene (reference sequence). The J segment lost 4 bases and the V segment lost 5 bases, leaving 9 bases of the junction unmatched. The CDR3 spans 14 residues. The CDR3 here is CASSPRGEGYEQYF. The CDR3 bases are TGTGCCAGCAGTCCCCGGGGGGAAGGGTACGAGCAGTACTTC.